Presented here are 24 T cell receptor beta chains from one specimen sequenced in a study of T cells after yellow fever vaccination. TCRdb re-analysed the 5' RACE reads in MiXCR, keeping a single row per CDR3 protein. The table lists about 260,000 distinct CDR3 sequences, around 5.2% of them singletons. Sample: CD4+ T cells sorted from PBMCs, taken on the day of the yellow fever booster vaccination. The origin of the receptors is a man between 18 and 29 years old who received the YFV17D yellow fever vaccine.

This clonotype was observed a handful of times. This chain joins TRBV29-1 and TRBJ2-5, with 8 bases aligning to TRBD2. The germline gives CDR1 SQVTM, CDR2 ANQGSEA. V lost 6 bases to trimming and J lost 5 bases; unmatched junction nucleotides: 17. This CDR3 comprises 16 residues. The CDR3 protein is CSVRTTGTSWSETQYF. DNA of the CDR3: TGCAGCGTAAGAACTACCGGGACTAGTTGGTCGGAGACCCAGTACTTC.

This clonotype has more than one count but fewer than ten. The rearrangement joins TRBV6-4 to TRBJ2-2, with D tentatively TRBD1 or TRBD2 (5 bases each). The CDR3 has 13 amino acids. The V gene lost 6 bases and the J gene lost 5 bases, with 10 bases spanning the gap. CDR1 and CDR2 (germline): MRHNA, SNTAGT. The CDR3, as DNA: TGTGCCAGCAGAAGATGGGGGACCGGGGAGCTGTTTTTT. Protein sequence: CASRRWGTGELFF.

This clonotype occurred a few times. The chain recombines TRBV12-3 or TRBV12-4 with TRBJ2-6; 9 bases match TRBD1. The CDR3 is made up of 21 amino acids. The V gene end was trimmed by 4 bases and the J gene end by 0 bases; junction bases not matched to a gene: 16. As DNA, the CDR3 is TGTGCCAGCAGTTCCTACAGGGGGCTTTATCCCCGGGGCTCTGGGGCCAACGTCCTGACTTTC. The encoded protein is CASSSYRGLYPRGSGANVLTF.

This clonotype came up a few times. The rearrangement links TRBV5-1 to TRBJ2-7; TRBD2 is a possible D gene (6 bases). CDR1 SGHRS and CDR2 YFSETQ come from the germline V gene. The V end was cut by 0 bases, the J end by 2 bases, with 12 bases between. The CDR3 spans 15 residues. The CDR3 bases are TGCGCCAGCAGCTTGGGAGCGGGCCAGACCTACGAGCAGTACGTC. This sequence encodes CASSLGAGQTYEQYV.

The sample holds a few counts of this clonotype. The chain has TRBV12-3 or TRBV12-4 and TRBJ1-2; D possibly corresponds to TRBD1 (5 bases). The CDR3 contains 14 residues. V lost 4 bases and J lost 6, with 15 bases in between. The CDR3 DNA reads TGTGCCAGCAGTTCCAGGGCCGGCAGAGATGGCTACACCTTC. Translated, it gives CASSSRAGRDGYTF.

This clonotype was picked up a small number of times. The rearrangement joins TRBV5-1 to TRBJ1-2; no reliable D call. The V end was cut by 5 bases, the J end by 8 bases, with 25 bases between. CDR1 is SGHRS and CDR2 is YFSETQ in the germline V gene. The CDR3 runs to 16 residues. CDR3 nucleotides: TGCGCCAGCAGTGTAAACGTCCAGCTCTCTATGGTAGGCTACACCTTC. Translation gives CASSVNVQLSMVGYTF.

A few counts support this clonotype. The genes are TRBV20-1 and TRBJ2-2; 8 bases agree with TRBD1. The CDR3 loop spans 14 amino acids. The J segment lost 5 bases and the V segment lost 1 base, leaving 3 bases of the junction unmatched. The germline V gene has CDR1 DFQATT and CDR2 SNEGSKA (reference sequence). The CDR3 region has the DNA TGCAGTGCTAGAGTCAGGGGGCAAACCGGGGAGCTGTTTTTT. Residues: CSARVRGQTGELFF.

The table lists this clonotype with many counts. J is TRBJ1-4 and V is TRBV18; TRBD1 agrees at 9 bases. The germline V gene has CDR1 KGHSH and CDR2 LQKENI. The length of the CDR3 is 16 residues. The trim removed 3 bases at V and 7 bases at J, leaving 9 bases unmatched. The CDR3 region has the DNA TGTGCCAGCTCACCGCTTACCGGGACAGGGCGTGAAAAACTGTTTTTT. It encodes CASSPLTGTGREKLFF. Full variable domain (rest looked up from reference TRBV18 and TRBJ1-4): NAGVMQNPRHLVRRRGQEARLRCSPMKGHSHVYWYRQLPEEGLKFMVYLQKENIIDESGMPKERFSAEFPKEGPSILRIQQVVRGDSAAYFCASSPLTGTGREKLFFGSGTQLSVL.

The chain employs TRBV29-1 and TRBJ2-1; TRBD2 is a possible D gene (6 bases). Trimming removed 1 base from V and 4 bases from J, with 14 bases in between. Germline CDR1 is SQVTM and CDR2 is ANQGSEA. The CDR3 sequence is 15 residues long. The CDR3 loop reads CSVEGGRGSYNEQFF. The CDR3 region has the DNA TGCAGCGTTGAAGGTGGACGGGGGAGTTACAATGAGCAGTTCTTC.

The table lists this clonotype with a few counts. This chain uses TRBV2 with TRBJ1-4, with a tentative D call TRBD1 (5 bases). Per germline, CDR1 SNHLY and CDR2 FYNNEI. CDR3 size: 14 residues. V was trimmed by 3 bases and J by 4 bases, leaving 9 bases between them. The CDR3 coding sequence is TGTGCCAGCAGTGAGCGACAGTTTAATGAAAAACTGTTTTTT. Translation gives CASSERQFNEKLFF.

This clonotype was counted ten times or more. The gene calls are TRBV4-3 and TRBJ1-1; D not certain. CDR3 size: 16 residues. Germline CDR1 and CDR2: LGHNA and YSLEER. The V and J ends lost 1 base and 6 bases respectively, with 18 bases between them. The CDR3 region has the DNA TGCGCCAGCAGCCAAGGTTACGCAAGTGTTTTGTCTGAAGCTTTCTTT. The encoded protein is CASSQGYASVLSEAFF.

In this sample, this clonotype turned up a few times. The V and J genes are TRBV2 and TRBJ2-3; unclear D gene. Looked up from germline, CDR1 is SNHLY and CDR2 is FYNNEI. There are 11 residues in the CDR3. The ends were cut back, 7 bases at V and 3 bases at J, with 5 bases in the middle. CDR3 in amino acids: CASMETDTQYF. The CDR3 DNA sequence: TGTGCCAGCATGGAAACAGATACGCAGTATTTT.

The chain links TRBV29-1 to TRBJ2-3, with 9 nucleotides matching TRBD1. This CDR3 is built from 15 residues. With V trimmed by 4 bases and J by 14 bases, 19 bases remained unmatched. Germline V gene data show CDR1 as SQVTM and CDR2 as ANQGSEA. The CDR3 DNA reads as TGCAGCGTTGCTAGGGGACAGGGTTCTTCAGATGCGCGGTATTTT. It translates to CSVARGQGSSDARYF.

This clonotype was seen ten or more times. The chain is built from TRBV20-1 and TRBJ1-1; 7 bases line up with TRBD1. Unmatched junction bases numbered 7, after V lost 0 bases and J lost 0 bases. In germline, CDR1 is DFQATT, CDR2 SNEGSKA (reference sequence). The CDR3 covers 16 residues. The CDR3 here is CSARDDRVRVNTEAFF. The CDR3 region has the DNA TGCAGTGCTAGAGATGACAGGGTCCGGGTGAACACTGAAGCTTTCTTT.

The chain recombines TRBV28 with TRBJ2-1; weak D call: TRBD1 (6 bases). CDR3 size: 14 residues. Germline CDR1 is MDHEN and CDR2 is SYDVKM. The V end lost 6 bases, the J end lost 6 bases, and 15 bases lay between the germline ends. The CDR3 DNA sequence: TGTGCCAGCAGCATCGGACAGTGGGGCAATGAGCAGTTCTTC. Translating it yields CASSIGQWGNEQFF. Combining the CDR3 with reference TRBV28 and TRBJ2-1 gives the whole variable domain DVKVTQSSRYLVKRTGEKVFLECVQDMDHENMFWYRQDPGLGLRLIYFSYDVKMKEKGDIPEGYSVSREKKERFSLILESASTNQTSMYLCASSIGQWGNEQFFGPGTRLTVL.

This clonotype was seen ten or more times. The chain carries TRBV20-1 and TRBJ1-5; D ambiguous. The V end lost 0 bases, the J end lost 5 bases, and 20 bases lay between the germline ends. The germline gives CDR1 DFQATT, CDR2 SNEGSKA (reference sequence). The CDR3 runs to 17 residues. CDR3: CSARDPRRLSKDQPQHF. The CDR3 nucleotides read TGCAGTGCTAGAGATCCCAGGCGGTTGAGCAAGGATCAGCCCCAGCATTTT.

The chain has TRBV9 and TRBJ2-5; D gene ambiguous. Looked up from germline, CDR1 is SGDLS and CDR2 is YYNGEE. The CDR3 has 14 residues. Trimming removed 0 bases at V and 4 bases at J, with 10 bases between. The CDR3 loop is CASSVAGSTETQYF. CDR3 coding DNA: TGTGCCAGCAGCGTAGCCGGGTCGACAGAGACCCAGTACTTC. Filled out from reference TRBV9 and TRBJ2-5, the complete variable domain reads DSGVTQTPKHLITATGQRVTLRCSPRSGDLSVYWYQQSLDQGLQFLIQYYNGEERAKGNILERFSAQQFPDLHSELNLSSLELGDSALYFCASSVAGSTETQYFGPGTRLLVL.

In this sample, this clonotype turned up a few times. V is TRBV20-1 and J is TRBJ2-7; D unclear. The germline gives CDR1 DFQATT, CDR2 SNEGSKA (reference sequence). There are 11 residues in the CDR3. Trimming left V 5 bases short and J 5 bases short, with 10 bases between. The CDR3 DNA sequence: TGCAGTGCTTCAAGGAGTGACGAGCAGTACGTC. Translated, it gives CSASRSDEQYV.

This clonotype occurred a few times. CDR3 region: CASSLQPQSYNEQFF. CDR3 nucleotide sequence: TGTGCCAGCAGCTTGCAACCCCAGTCCTACAATGAGCAGTTCTTC. The rearrangement uses TRBV5-8 and TRBJ2-1; D gene uncertain. This CDR3 has 15 amino acids. Germline V gene data show CDR1 as SGHTS and CDR2 as YDEGEE. V lost 1 base and J 1 base, leaving 9 bases between the germline ends.

This chain's CDR3 is CASSSTRLVGDTQYF. The CDR3 DNA sequence: TGTGCCAGCAGCTCGACCCGGCTCGTAGGAGATACGCAGTATTTT. This chain joins TRBV11-2 and TRBJ2-3; D is ambiguous. Trimming shortened V by 4 bases and J by 5 bases, and 16 bases separated the two germline ends. The germline V gene encodes CDR1 SGHAT and CDR2 FQNNGV. This CDR3 is built from 15 residues.

The rearrangement joins TRBV21-1 to TRBJ2-2; the table gives TRBD1 as D, unverified against the DNA. TRBV21-1 is a listed pseudogene. There are 17 residues in the CDR3. The CDR3 spells CASSAPDTKTGTGELFF. The CDR3 region has the DNA TGTGCCAGCAGCGCACCTGATACCAAGACAGGAACCGGGGAGCTGTTTTTT.

Notes on this clonotype: A read error may produce the germline difference seen at one junction end. The chain uses TRBV19 and TRBJ2-5, with D uncertain. This CDR3 spans 13 amino acids. Germline V gives CDR1 LNHDA, CDR2 SQIVND (reference sequence). This chain's CDR3 is CACSPAVRETQYF. CDR3 DNA: TGTGCCTGTAGTCCGGCAGTCCGGGAGACCCAGTACTTC.

The chain carries TRBV20-1 and TRBJ2-2, with D possibly TRBD1 on 6 matching bases. The V gene's germline CDR1 is DFQATT and CDR2 SNEGSKA (reference sequence). The CDR3 totals 14 residues. Trimming pared 2 bases from V and 5 bases from J, leaving 12 bases between. This CDR3 reads CSARKQGWTGELFF. The CDR3 coding sequence is TGCAGTGCTAGAAAACAGGGATGGACCGGGGAGCTGTTTTTT.

The chain joins TRBV4-1 to TRBJ2-1; D is uncertain. Looked up from germline, CDR1 is MGHRA and CDR2 is YSYEKL. This CDR3 contains 17 residues. V was cut by 4 bases and J by 0 bases, with 16 bases left in between. CDR3: CASSPGRLISSYNEQFF. The DNA of the CDR3 is TGCGCCAGCAGCCCCGGTAGGCTGATCAGCTCCTACAATGAGCAGTTCTTC.